This T cell receptor beta chain appears in the sequencing data of a study of human T cells and chemical hapten exposure. Study conclusions and caveats: Relative to control repertoires, expanded TCRs gave rise to significantly more large CDR3 similarity clusters.

Each CDR3 protein gets one entry after TCRdb re-called the RACE reads with MiXCR. The data show 75,000 to 100,000 distinct CDR3 sequences, with 9.5% to 15% seen just once and roughly 2% held by the top ten. The table lists this clonotype with a few counts. Antigen: not known. Indicated time point: patch test 1, 2 weeks after DPC sensitization. Treatment in this sample: therapeutic diphenylcyclopropenone sensitization with weekly scalp DPC. At every patch-test visit, blood was drawn before the patch test was applied. Sample donors consisted of patients with alopecia, aged 18 to 70 years, who were suitable for DPC. The study extracted total RNA from unfractionated whole blood. The sequence came from a woman aged 40 to 49 with alopecia areata. Some clones in this sample may be carry-over from other donors' samples. The input for sequencing was whole blood, taken in connection with sensitization to the hapten diphenylcyclopropenone (DPC).

The CDR3 region is CASSQDRYSTDTQYF. The CDR3 nucleotides are TGCGCCAGCAGCCAAGATCGGTACTCCACAGATACGCAGTATTTT. This chain links TRBV4-3 with TRBJ2-3; no firm D call. The V gene's germline CDR1 is LGHNA and CDR2 YSLEER. The CDR3 loop spans 15 amino acids. V lost 0 bases, J lost 2 bases, and 9 bases lay in between.